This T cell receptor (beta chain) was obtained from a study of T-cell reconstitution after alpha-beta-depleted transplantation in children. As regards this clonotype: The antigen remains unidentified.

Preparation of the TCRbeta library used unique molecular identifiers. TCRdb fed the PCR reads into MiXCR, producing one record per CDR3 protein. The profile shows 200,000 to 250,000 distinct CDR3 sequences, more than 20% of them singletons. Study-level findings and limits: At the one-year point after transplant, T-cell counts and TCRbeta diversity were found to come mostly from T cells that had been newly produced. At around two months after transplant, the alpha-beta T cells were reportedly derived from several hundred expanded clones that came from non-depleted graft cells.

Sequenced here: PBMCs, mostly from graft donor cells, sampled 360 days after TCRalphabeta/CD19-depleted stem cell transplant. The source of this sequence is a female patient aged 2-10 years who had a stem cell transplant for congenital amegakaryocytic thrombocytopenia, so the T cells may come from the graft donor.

CDR3 region: CASSELGEGVPGIQYF. The CDR3 DNA reads as TGTGCCAGCAGTGAATTAGGAGAAGGAGTGCCGGGCATTCAGTACTTC. The chain is built from TRBV25-1 and TRBJ2-4; D not resolved. There are 16 residues in the CDR3. CDR1 is MGHDK, CDR2 SYGVNS, per germline. Trimming stripped 1 base from V and 9 bases from J, with 19 bases between.